A selection of T cell receptor beta chains follows, all from one sample in a study of Graves' ophthalmopathy and Graves' hyperthyroidism. Using its own MiXCR run on the multiplex PCR reads, TCRdb lists one record per CDR3 protein. The table includes approximately 700,000 distinct CDR3 sequences, roughly 40% detected once. Material for sequencing was peripheral blood. These receptors all come from an adult man with Graves' ophthalmopathy. Both conserved end residues are part of each CDR3. The D gene is left open where the match is weak. Clone size is shown for a subset of rows, as once, few, many or a class of expanded clone.

d_call	clone_size	v_call	j_call	cdr3_aa	cdr3_nt
NA	NA	TRBV7-3	TRBJ2-3	CASSLTGTSTDTQYF	TGTGCCAGCAGCCTCACAGGAACGAGCACAGATACGCAGTATTTT
NA	few	TRBV20-1	TRBJ2-5	CSESYQETQYF	TGCAGTGAGAGTTACCAAGAGACCCAGTACTTC
TRBD2	few	TRBV4-2	TRBJ2-5	CASSQARLAGQETQYF	TGTGCCAGCAGCCAAGCCCGACTAGCGGGACAAGAGACCCAGTACTTC
TRBD1	NA	TRBV19	TRBJ2-5	CASSKPGGNSETQYF	TGTGCCAGTAGTAAGCCAGGGGGAAACTCGGAGACCCAGTACTTC
TRBD1	NA	TRBV2	TRBJ1-4	CASSTGGLANEKLFF	TGTGCCAGCAGTACAGGGGGTTTAGCTAATGAAAAACTGTTTTTT
NA	many	TRBV2	TRBJ1-1	CASGRGSGTEAFF	TGTGCCTCCGGACGGGGATCGGGGACTGAAGCTTTCTTT
NA	many	TRBV10-3	TRBJ1-4	CAISESDRGTNEKLFF	TGTGCCATCAGTGAGTCAGATCGGGGAACTAATGAAAAACTGTTTTTT
NA	few	TRBV7-6	TRBJ2-5	CASSLASLSETQYF	TGTGCCAGCAGCTTAGCGTCCCTTTCGGAGACCCAGTACTTC
NA	NA	TRBV9	TRBJ2-7	CASSATSNSHCEQYF	TGTGCCAGCAGCGCGACTAGTAACAGTCACTGCGAGCAGTACTTC
NA	many	TRBV7-9	TRBJ1-6	CASSWEQNNSPLHF	TGTGCCAGCAGCTGGGAACAGAATAATTCACCCCTCCACTTT
NA	NA	TRBV10-3	TRBJ1-4	CAIRGGTGDEKLFF	TGTGCCATCCGGGGCGGTACCGGGGATGAAAAACTGTTTTTT
NA	many	TRBV6-6	TRBJ1-2	CASTIGRDGYTF	TGTGCCAGCACCATAGGGAGGGATGGCTACACCTTC
TRBD2	NA	TRBV7-2	TRBJ2-7	CASSASPSGRFYEQYF	TGTGCCAGCAGCGCCTCCCCTAGCGGGAGGTTCTACGAGCAGTACTTC
NA	many	TRBV29-1	TRBJ1-1	CSVGRQGMVMNTEAFF	TGCAGCGTTGGCCGGCAGGGTATGGTCATGAACACTGAAGCTTTCTTT
NA	NA	TRBV24-1	TRBJ1-5	CASSQRTNSNQPQHF	TGTGCCAGCAGTCAAAGGACAAATAGCAATCAGCCCCAGCATTTT
TRBD1	many	TRBV29-1	TRBJ2-5	CSVEDRRGETQYF	TGCAGCGTTGAAGATCGCAGGGGGGAGACCCAGTACTTC
NA	NA	TRBV20-1	TRBJ1-4	CSARGDSGRNEKLFF	TGCAGTGCCCGCGGGGACTCGGGCCGGAATGAAAAACTGTTTTTT
NA	many	TRBV19	TRBJ1-1	CASSLQNTEAFF	TGTGCCAGTAGTCTACAGAACACTGAAGCTTTCTTT
NA	few	TRBV25-1	TRBJ1-1	CALNSLNTEAFF	TGTGCCCTGAACAGTCTGAACACTGAAGCTTTCTTT
TRBD1	NA	TRBV10-2	TRBJ1-2	CANRGLEHGYTF	TGCGCCAACAGGGGGCTTGAGCATGGCTACACCTTC
TRBD1	NA	TRBV24-1	TRBJ1-5	CASSWLGQIYSNQPQHF	TGTGCCAGCAGTTGGCTGGGACAGATTTATAGCAATCAGCCCCAGCATTTT
NA	NA	TRBV14	TRBJ2-7	CASSHRGGSTHEQYF	TGTGCCAGCAGCCATAGAGGCGGGTCCACACACGAGCAGTACTTC
NA	NA	TRBV20-1	TRBJ2-7	CSARVGRSYEQYF	TGCAGTGCTAGGGTCGGCAGGTCCTACGAGCAGTACTTC
NA	many	TRBV29-1	TRBJ1-4	CSVLISVSNEKLFF	TGCAGCGTCTTAATCTCGGTTTCTAATGAAAAACTGTTTTTT
NA	many	TRBV5-1	TRBJ1-1	CASSPDSQNTEAFF	TGCGCCAGCAGTCCTGACAGCCAGAACACTGAAGCTTTCTTT
TRBD1	NA	TRBV19	TRBJ1-1	CASRRDRRTDTIGAFF	TGTGCCAGCAGACGGGACAGACGCACGGACACGATAGGAGCTTTCTTT
TRBD2	NA	TRBV25-1	TRBJ2-7	CASSLSQLASSYEQYF	TGTGCCAGCAGTTTAAGCCAACTAGCGAGCTCCTACGAGCAGTACTTC
TRBD1	NA	TRBV7-2	TRBJ2-1	CASSKHGTGDYNEQFF	TGTGCCAGCAGCAAACACGGGACAGGTGACTACAATGAGCAGTTCTTC
NA	NA	TRBV7-9	TRBJ1-4	CASTNRVSANEKLFF	TGTGCCAGCACAAACCGGGTTTCGGCTAATGAAAAACTGTTTTTT
NA	many	TRBV7-2	TRBJ2-5	CASSLEFLVETQYF	TGTGCCAGCAGCTTAGAGTTCCTCGTAGAGACCCAGTACTTC
NA	few	TRBV6-6	TRBJ1-1	CAINSDEGSVEAFF	TGTGCCATCAACTCCGACGAGGGGAGTGTTGAAGCTTTCTTT
NA	NA	TRBV2	TRBJ2-5	CASSENSPQETQYF	TGTGCCAGCAGTGAGAACAGCCCTCAAGAGACCCAGTACTTC
TRBD1	NA	TRBV6-6	TRBJ1-1	CASSYLGPDRGHTEAFF	TGTGCCAGCAGTTACTTAGGACCGGACAGGGGCCACACTGAAGCTTTCTTT
NA	NA	TRBV7-9	TRBJ2-1	CASSPGVLSYNEQFF	TGTGCCAGCAGCCCAGGGGTCCTCTCCTACAATGAGCAGTTCTTC
TRBD1	once	TRBV7-3	TRBJ2-7	CASSPGTGVNYEQYF	TGTGCCAGCAGCCCCGGGACAGGGGTTAACTACGAGCAGTACTTC
NA	NA	TRBV20-1	TRBJ2-3	CSVHSLSTDTQYF	TGCAGTGTCCATAGTCTAAGCACAGATACGCAGTATTTT
NA	NA	TRBV12-5	TRBJ1-1	CASGLDRDMNTEAFF	TGTGCTAGTGGTTTGGACAGAGATATGAACACTGAAGCTTTCTTT
NA	many	TRBV10-3	TRBJ2-7	CAISERYEQYF	TGTGCCATCAGTGAGAGGTACGAGCAGTACTTC
TRBD1	many	TRBV2	TRBJ2-5	CASSEDQGARETQYF	TGTGCCAGCAGTGAAGATCAGGGGGCGAGAGAGACCCAGTACTTC
NA	few	TRBV19	TRBJ1-5	CATSAGANQPQHF	TGTGCCACCTCCGCGGGGGCGAATCAGCCCCAGCATTTT